The present T cell receptor beta chain was sequenced within a study of blood T cells in healthy people across ages. Healthy individuals of Caucasian origin from Russia, aged about 6 to 90, served as donors. V was clipped by 5 bases and J by 8 bases; unmatched bases: 13. CDR3 length: 15 residues. Germline assignment: CDR1 MNHEY and CDR2 SVGAGI. In its sample, this clonotype was seen a few times. Its antigen is currently unknown. It was with a sample-barcoded 5' primer and a J-beta primer mix that a second PCR of roughly 7 to 12 cycles was run. Each cDNA was tagged by a template-switch adaptor containing 12 random nucleotides. Researchers report that each sample yielded at least 3 million CDR3-containing paired-end reads. Each CDR3 protein gets one entry after TCRdb re-called the 5' RACE reads with MiXCR. The profile shows 1.5 million to 2 million distinct CDR3 sequences, roughly 52% of them singletons.

Findings and caveats of the study: While age rose, TCR beta diversity per million T cells dropped in a roughly linear way.

The chain is built from TRBV6-5 and TRBJ1-2; 8 nucleotides line up with TRBD1. The sequencing sample was made of blood. The sequence came from a woman aged 40-49 years in good health. The CDR3: CASSPPGQGVRGYTF. CDR3 nucleotide sequence: TGTGCCAGCAGTCCACCTGGACAGGGAGTCCGCGGCTACACCTTC.